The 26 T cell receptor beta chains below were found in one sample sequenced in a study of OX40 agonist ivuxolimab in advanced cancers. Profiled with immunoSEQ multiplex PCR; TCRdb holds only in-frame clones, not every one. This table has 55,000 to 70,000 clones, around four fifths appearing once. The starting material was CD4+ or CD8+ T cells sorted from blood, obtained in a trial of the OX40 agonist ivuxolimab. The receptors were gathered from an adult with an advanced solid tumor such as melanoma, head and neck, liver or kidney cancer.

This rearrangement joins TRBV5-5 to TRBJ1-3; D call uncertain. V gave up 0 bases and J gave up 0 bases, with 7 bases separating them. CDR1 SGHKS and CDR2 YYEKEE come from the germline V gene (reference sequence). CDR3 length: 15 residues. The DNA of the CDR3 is TGTGCCAGCAGCTTGGAGGCAGACTCTGGAAACACCATATATTTT. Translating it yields CASSLEADSGNTIYF.

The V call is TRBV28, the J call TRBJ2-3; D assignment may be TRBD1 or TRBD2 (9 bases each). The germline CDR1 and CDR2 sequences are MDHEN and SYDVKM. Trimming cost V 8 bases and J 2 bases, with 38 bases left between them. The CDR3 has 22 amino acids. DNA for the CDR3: TGTGCCAGCGGGGGACAGGGAAATAGCGGGAGCCTCCTACGCAGTAACACAGATACGCAGTATTTT. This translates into CASGGQGNSGSLLRSNTDTQYF.

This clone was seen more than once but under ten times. The CDR3 protein is CASSPRNRGSYEQYF. In DNA, the CDR3 is TGTGCCAGCTCACCACGTAACAGGGGGTCCTACGAGCAGTACTTC. This chain connects TRBV18 to TRBJ2-7; TRBD1 matches 8 bases. Germline V gives CDR1 KGHSH, CDR2 LQKENI. CDR3 length equals 15 residues. The ends lost 1 base at V and 1 base at J; junction bases unmatched: 3.

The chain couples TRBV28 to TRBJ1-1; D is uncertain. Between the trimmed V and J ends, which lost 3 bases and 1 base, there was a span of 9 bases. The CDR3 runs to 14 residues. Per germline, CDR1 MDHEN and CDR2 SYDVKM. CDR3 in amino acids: CASSLEGGNTEAFF. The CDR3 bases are TGTGCCAGCAGTTTGGAGGGTGGGAACACTGAAGCTTTCTTT.

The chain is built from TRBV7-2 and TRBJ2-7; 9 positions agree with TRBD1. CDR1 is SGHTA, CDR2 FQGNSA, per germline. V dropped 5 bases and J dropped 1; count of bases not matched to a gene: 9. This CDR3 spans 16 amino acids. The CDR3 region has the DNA TGTGCCAGCAGCGTACGCGGGACAGGGTGGTCCTACGAGCAGTACTTC. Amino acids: CASSVRGTGWSYEQYF.

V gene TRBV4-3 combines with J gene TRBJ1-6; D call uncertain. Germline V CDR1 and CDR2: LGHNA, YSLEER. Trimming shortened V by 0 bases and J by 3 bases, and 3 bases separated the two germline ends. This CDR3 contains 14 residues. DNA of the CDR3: TGCGCCAGCAGCCAAGAACTCTATAATTCACCCCTCCACTTT. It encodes CASSQELYNSPLHF.

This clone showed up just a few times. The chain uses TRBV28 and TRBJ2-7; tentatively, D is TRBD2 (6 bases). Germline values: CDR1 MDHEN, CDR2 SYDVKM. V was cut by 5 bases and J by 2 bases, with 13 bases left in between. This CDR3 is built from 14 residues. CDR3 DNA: TGTGCCAGCAGTCCCCTAGCGATAACCTACGAGCAGTACTTC. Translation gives CASSPLAITYEQYF.

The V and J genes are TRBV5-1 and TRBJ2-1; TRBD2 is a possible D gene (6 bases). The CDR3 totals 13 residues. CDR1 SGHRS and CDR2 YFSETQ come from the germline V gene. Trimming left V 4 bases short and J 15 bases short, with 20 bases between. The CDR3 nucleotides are TGCGCCAGCAGCCAGGACCCTCAAGGAGCGGGGTTCTTC. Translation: CASSQDPQGAGFF.

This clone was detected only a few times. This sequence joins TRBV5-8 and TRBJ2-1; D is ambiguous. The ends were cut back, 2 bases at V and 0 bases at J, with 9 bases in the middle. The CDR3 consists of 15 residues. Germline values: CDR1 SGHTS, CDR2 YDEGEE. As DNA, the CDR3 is TGTGCCAGCAGCTTCTACCCCAGCTCCTACAATGAGCAGTTCTTC. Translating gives CASSFYPSSYNEQFF.

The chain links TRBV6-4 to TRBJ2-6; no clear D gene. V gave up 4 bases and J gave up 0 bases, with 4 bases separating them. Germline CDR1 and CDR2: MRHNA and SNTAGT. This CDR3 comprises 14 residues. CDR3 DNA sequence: TGTGCCAGCAGTGTTGACTCTGGGGCCAACGTCCTGACTTTC. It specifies CASSVDSGANVLTF.

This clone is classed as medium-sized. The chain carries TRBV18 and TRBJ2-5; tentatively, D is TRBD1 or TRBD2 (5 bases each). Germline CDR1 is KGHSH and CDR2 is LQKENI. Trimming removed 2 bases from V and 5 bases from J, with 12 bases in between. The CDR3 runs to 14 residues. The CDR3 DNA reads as TGTGCCAGCTCACCAGGAGCCAGGGAGGAGACCCAGTACTTC. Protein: CASSPGAREETQYF.

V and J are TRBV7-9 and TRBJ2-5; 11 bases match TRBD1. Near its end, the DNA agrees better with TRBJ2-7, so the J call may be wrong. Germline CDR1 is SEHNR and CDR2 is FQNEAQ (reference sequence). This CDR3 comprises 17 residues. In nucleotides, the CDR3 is TGTGCCAGCAGCACCGGGACAGGGGGTAGAAGCTCCTACGAGCAGTACTTC. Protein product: CASSTGTGGRSSYEQYF.

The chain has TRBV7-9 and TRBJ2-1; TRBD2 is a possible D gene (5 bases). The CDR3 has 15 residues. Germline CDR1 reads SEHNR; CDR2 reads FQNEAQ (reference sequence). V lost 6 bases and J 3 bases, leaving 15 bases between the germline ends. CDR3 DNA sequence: TGTGCCAGCAGTTCAGTTGTGGGAGACTACAATGAGCAGTTCTTC. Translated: CASSSVVGDYNEQFF. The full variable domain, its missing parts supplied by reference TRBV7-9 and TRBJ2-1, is DTGVSQNPRHKITKRGQNVTFRCDPISEHNRLYWYRQTLGQGPEFLTYFQNEAQLEKSRLLSDRFSAERPKGSFSTLEIQRTEQGDSAMYLCASSSVVGDYNEQFFGPGTRLTVL.

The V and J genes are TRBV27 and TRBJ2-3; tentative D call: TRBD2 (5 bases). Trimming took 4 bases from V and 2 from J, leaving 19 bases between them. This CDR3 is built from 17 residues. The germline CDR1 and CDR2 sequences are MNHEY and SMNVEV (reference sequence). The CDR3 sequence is CASSSSLDYFATDTQYF. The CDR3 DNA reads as TGTGCCAGCAGTTCGAGCCTCGACTACTTCGCCACAGATACGCAGTATTTT.

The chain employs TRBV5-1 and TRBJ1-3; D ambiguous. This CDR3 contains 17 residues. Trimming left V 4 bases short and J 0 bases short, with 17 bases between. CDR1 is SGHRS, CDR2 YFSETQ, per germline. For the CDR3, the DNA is TGCGCCAGCAGCCCTGACCCACCAGGCAGCTCTGGAAACACCATATATTTT. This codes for CASSPDPPGSSGNTIYF.

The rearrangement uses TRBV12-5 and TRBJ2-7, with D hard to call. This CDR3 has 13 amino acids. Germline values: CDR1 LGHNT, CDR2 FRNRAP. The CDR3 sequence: CAPLGKVAYEQYF. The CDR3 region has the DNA TGTGCCCCTTTAGGCAAAGTAGCCTACGAGCAGTACTTC.

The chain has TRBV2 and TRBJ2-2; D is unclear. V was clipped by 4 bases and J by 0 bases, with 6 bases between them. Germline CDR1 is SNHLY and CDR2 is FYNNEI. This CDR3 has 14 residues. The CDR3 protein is CASSGAANTGELFF. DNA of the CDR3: TGTGCCAGCAGTGGGGCCGCGAACACCGGGGAGCTGTTTTTT.

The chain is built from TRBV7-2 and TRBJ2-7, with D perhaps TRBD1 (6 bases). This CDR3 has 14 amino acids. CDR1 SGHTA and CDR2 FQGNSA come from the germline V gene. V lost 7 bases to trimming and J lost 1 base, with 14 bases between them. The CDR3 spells CASTWGQQSYEQYF. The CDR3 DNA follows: TGTGCCAGCACCTGGGGGCAGCAGTCCTACGAGCAGTACTTC.

The CDR3 coding sequence is TGTGCCAGCAGTCCAGGTGGATTAGACACTGAAGCTTTCTTT. Protein: CASSPGGLDTEAFF. The genes are TRBV28 and TRBJ1-1; D uncertain. Trimming stripped 5 bases from V and 3 bases from J, with 13 bases between. The CDR3 is made up of 14 amino acids. Looked up from germline, CDR1 is MDHEN and CDR2 is SYDVKM.

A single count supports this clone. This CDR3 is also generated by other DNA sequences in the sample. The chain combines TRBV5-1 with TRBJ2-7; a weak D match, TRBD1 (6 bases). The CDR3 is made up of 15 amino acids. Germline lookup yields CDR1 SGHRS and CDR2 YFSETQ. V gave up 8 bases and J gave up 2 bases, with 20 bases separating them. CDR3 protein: CASRTDSHPTYEQYF. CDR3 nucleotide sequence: TGCGCCAGTAGAACGGACAGCCATCCTACCTACGAGCAGTACTTC.

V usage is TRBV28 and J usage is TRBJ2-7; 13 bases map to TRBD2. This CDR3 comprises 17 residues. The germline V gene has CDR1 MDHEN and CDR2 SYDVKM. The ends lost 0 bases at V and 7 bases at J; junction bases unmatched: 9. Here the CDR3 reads CASSLWTLAGGPGEQYF. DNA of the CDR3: TGTGCCAGCAGTTTATGGACACTAGCGGGAGGGCCTGGGGAGCAGTACTTC. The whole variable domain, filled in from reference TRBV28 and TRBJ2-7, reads DVKVTQSSRYLVKRTGEKVFLECVQDMDHENMFWYRQDPGLGLRLIYFSYDVKMKEKGDIPEGYSVSREKKERFSLILESASTNQTSMYLCASSLWTLAGGPGEQYFGPGTRLTVT.

DNA for the CDR3: TGTGCCAGCAGTCCCAGTCGGCATGAGCAGTTCTTC. This codes for CASSPSRHEQFF. V gene TRBV28 combines with J gene TRBJ2-1, with D uncertain. The CDR3 runs to 12 residues. The germline V and J ends were trimmed by 5 bases and 8 bases, with 10 bases remaining between them. Germline loops: CDR1 MDHEN, CDR2 SYDVKM.

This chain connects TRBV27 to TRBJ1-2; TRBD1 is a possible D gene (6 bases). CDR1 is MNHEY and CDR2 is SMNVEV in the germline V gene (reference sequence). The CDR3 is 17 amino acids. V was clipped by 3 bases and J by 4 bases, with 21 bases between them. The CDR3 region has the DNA TGTGCCAGCAGTTTTCGGGCGGGGGGCTGGCTGCTCTATGGCTACACCTTC. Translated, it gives CASSFRAGGWLLYGYTF.

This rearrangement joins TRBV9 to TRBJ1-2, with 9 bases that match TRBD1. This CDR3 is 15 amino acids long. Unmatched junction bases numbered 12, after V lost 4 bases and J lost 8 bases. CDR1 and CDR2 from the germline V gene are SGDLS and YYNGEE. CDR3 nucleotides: TGTGCCAGCAGCCAACAGGGACAGGGTGGGATAGGCTACACCTTC. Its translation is CASSQQGQGGIGYTF.

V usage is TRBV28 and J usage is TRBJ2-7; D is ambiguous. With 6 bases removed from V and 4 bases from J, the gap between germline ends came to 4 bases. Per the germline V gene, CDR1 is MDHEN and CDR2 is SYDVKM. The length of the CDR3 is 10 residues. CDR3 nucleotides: TGTGCCAGCAGCCAATACGAGCAGTACTTC. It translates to CASSQYEQYF. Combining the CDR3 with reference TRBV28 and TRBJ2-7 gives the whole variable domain DVKVTQSSRYLVKRTGEKVFLECVQDMDHENMFWYRQDPGLGLRLIYFSYDVKMKEKGDIPEGYSVSREKKERFSLILESASTNQTSMYLCASSQYEQYFGPGTRLTVT.

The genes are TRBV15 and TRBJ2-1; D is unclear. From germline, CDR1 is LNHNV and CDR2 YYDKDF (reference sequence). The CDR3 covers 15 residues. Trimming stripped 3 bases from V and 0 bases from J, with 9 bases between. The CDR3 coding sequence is TGTGCCACCAGCAGGGTAGCTCACTCCTACAATGAGCAGTTCTTC. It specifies CATSRVAHSYNEQFF.